This record covers a single TCR beta chain. Its cognate antigen is unknown. The source of the sample is a study of T cell responses to AZD1222 COVID-19 vaccine. Study-level points and caveats: Females made up more of the donors, who were largely white British, and clonal diversity may have come out too low. Nearly half of unique spike-specific TCRs reportedly avoided B.1.351 and B.1.1.7 mutated regions. Repertoires in all cases were sampled only once the peak T cell response had passed. Recipients of AZD1222 seropositive at baseline numbered only 5 to 7.

Generated by immunoSEQ multiplex PCR, the TCRdb table keeps only in-frame clones and is missing some. The sample yields about 55,000 clones, 70% to 90% seen once. CDR1 SGHTA and CDR2 FQGNSA come from the germline V gene. Trimming left V 0 bases short and J 1 base short, with 6 bases between. The CDR3 runs to 14 residues. The chain recombines TRBV7-2 with TRBJ1-1; no definite D call. This TCR was recovered from an adult in good health. Specimen: peripheral blood, collected on day 0 of AZD1222 vaccination. CDR3 in DNA: TGTGCCAGCAGCTTAGCAGGCCAGAACACTGAAGCTTTCTTT. Amino acid sequence: CASSLAGQNTEAFF.